This TCR beta chain was identified during a study of blood T cells in healthy people across ages. The CDR3 runs 17 residues. V gave up 4 bases and J gave up 2 bases; unmatched junction bases: 14. Germline CDR1 and CDR2: SGHRS and YFSETQ. In this sample, this clonotype turned up a few times. Its antigen is not identified. Study-wide findings and caveats: Both higher diversity and more naive CD4+ cells marked long-lived donors when set against aged donors.

Primed by a sample-barcoded 5' primer and a J-beta primer mix, a second PCR proceeded for about 7 to 11 cycles. Each CDR3 protein gets one entry after TCRdb re-called the 5' RACE reads with MiXCR. The profile covers about 1.5 million distinct CDR3 sequences, with approximately 43% appearing a single time and about 4% taken by the ten largest. Material: blood. This chain connects TRBV5-1 to TRBJ2-7; 8 bases align to TRBD2. The TCR comes from a woman in her late teens or twenties in good health. CDR3 residues: CASSPTTFPGLAYEQYF. The DNA of the CDR3 is TGCGCCAGCAGCCCTACCACTTTTCCGGGACTAGCCTACGAGCAGTACTTC.